Presented here are 25 T cell receptor beta chains from one specimen sequenced in a study of tumor-infiltrating lymphocytes in primary liver carcinoma (dated by TCRdb to about 2017). Without any cell sorting, total RNA and DNA were co-extracted from approximately 20-30 mg of bulk tissue using the AllPrep DNA/RNA mini kit. The sample was run on an Illumina HiSeq 2500. Using a constant-region primer and ProtoScript II reverse transcriptase, TCRbeta-specific cDNA was reverse-transcribed from 500 to 650 ng total RNA. Construction of the TCRbeta libraries relied on three nested rounds of multiplex PCR, following a slightly modified ARM-PCR procedure. The first two PCR rounds used multiplex TRBV1-TRBV30 forward primers with a Cbeta reverse primer, each for 10 to 11 cycles. The raw public reads went through TCRdb reprocessing: fastp at Q25, MiXCR clone calling, in-frame beta chains kept. Rows with one shared CDR3 protein collapse into an entry with the most common genes and DNA. This sample comprises 85,000 to 100,000 distinct CDR3 sequences, approximately 72% of them detected only once. Around 30% of the sample is in the top ten clones.

Sequencing was performed on tumor-adjacent normal liver tissue. Source of these receptors: a man aged 35-49 years with primary liver carcinoma and hepatitis B virus infection.

With regard to this clonotype: A read error may produce the germline difference seen at one junction end. The chain has TRBV29-1 and TRBJ2-5; D gene ambiguous. This CDR3 has 11 residues. Looked up from germline, CDR1 is SQVTM and CDR2 is ANQGSEA. The CDR3 nucleotides are TGCAGTGTACACTTAGTAGAGAGCCAGTACTTC. Translation gives CSVHLVESQYF.

The table lists this clonotype with many counts. This chain joins TRBV30 and TRBJ1-6, with D uncertain. Trimming took 5 bases from V and 7 from J, leaving 15 bases between them. Germline loops: CDR1 GTSNPN, CDR2 SVGIG (reference sequence). This CDR3 is built from 14 residues. This CDR3 is CAWSRDQENSPLHF. CDR3 nucleotide sequence: TGTGCCTGGTCCCGTGACCAAGAAAATTCACCCCTCCACTTT.

On this clonotype: This may be a read error: a much more frequent sequence differs by one nucleotide. The genes are TRBV6-5 and TRBJ2-7, with 13 bases fitting TRBD2. Germline CDR1 MNHEY, CDR2 SVGAGI. The CDR3 is made up of 15 amino acids. The CDR3 loop is CAGSLLAGGFHEQYF. The CDR3 bases are TGTGCCGGCAGTCTACTAGCGGGAGGGTTCCACGAGCAGTACTTC.

J is TRBJ2-1 and V is TRBV11-2; 8 nucleotides line up with TRBD2. J gave up 0 bases and V 9 bases, and 13 bases lay outside the gene matches. Germline V gene lookup returns CDR1 SGHAT and CDR2 FQNNGV. The CDR3 loop spans 17 amino acids. The CDR3 DNA reads TGTGCCAGGAGCAGAGGGACTAGTGGGAGCTCCTACAATGAGCAGTTCTTC. Translating gives CARSRGTSGSSYNEQFF.

Concerning this clonotype itself: Its ends do not fully match the called genes, so a read error is possible. The chain links TRBV11-1 to TRBJ2-4; weak D call: TRBD2 (5 bases). The germline V gene has CDR1 SGHAT and CDR2 FQDESV (reference sequence). The CDR3 spans 14 residues. The CDR3 nucleotides are TGTGCCAGTAGCCAGACCCTAGCCAAAAAGATTCAGTACTTC. As protein: CASSQTLAKKIQYF.

A remark on this clonotype: The junction departs from germline at one end; a sequencing error may be responsible. The rearrangement uses TRBV11-2 and TRBJ2-1; possible D gene TRBD2, 6 bases. The CDR3 runs to 18 residues. The germline V gene encodes CDR1 SGHAT and CDR2 FQNNGV. For the CDR3, the DNA is TGTGCCAGCAGCTTAGATCAGTGGAGTAGCGGCTCCTACAGTGAGCAGTTCTTC. This translates into CASSLDQWSSGSYSEQFF.

Remarks on this clonotype: A much bigger clone sits one base away, suggesting this may be a read error. The V gene is TRBV10-1, the J gene TRBJ2-5; D unresolved. The germline V gene encodes CDR1 WNHNN and CDR2 SYGVQD (reference sequence). The CDR3 consists of 14 residues. V was clipped by 7 bases and J by 0 bases, with 12 bases between them. The DNA for the CDR3 is TGCGCCAGCACTGTCGGTTCGTACCAAGAGACCCAGTACTTC. Amino acids: CASTVGSYQETQYF.

Of note for this clonotype: Here the CDR3 omits its conserved ending phenylalanine or tryptophan, so a read error is the likely source. No DNA is shown, since the ends of the CDR3 on it are uncertain; the CDR3 is the one TCRdb lists. The CDR3 here is CASSLWTGMKAGANVPSL. V gene TRBV6-5 combines with J gene TRBJ2-6; the DNA was not used to check the table's D call, TRBD1. The CDR3 region is 18 residues in length, termini included. The germline CDR1 and CDR2 sequences are MNHEY and SVGAGI.

Concerning this clonotype: This CDR3 is missing its conserved last phenylalanine or tryptophan, likely due to a read error. The DNA is left out, because the CDR3 cannot be placed on it with certainty; the CDR3 is given as TCRdb lists it. The chain couples TRBV11-2 to TRBJ2-7; TRBD1 was called by the table and not checked on the DNA. The CDR3 region is 13 residues in length, termini included. Per the germline V gene, CDR1 is SGHAT and CDR2 is FQNNGV. The chain's CDR3 is CASSLGLVGVEYL.

Note on this clonotype: In this CDR3 the conserved last residue, phenylalanine or tryptophan, is missing, so a read error is likely. The chain combines TRBV5-1 with TRBJ1-5; maybe TRBD1 (6 bases). The CDR3 is 14 residues long. Germline loops: CDR1 SGHRS, CDR2 YFSETQ. Between the trimmed V and J ends, which lost 3 bases and 3 bases, there was a span of 10 bases. The CDR3: CASSSDSTNQPQHS. The DNA for the CDR3 is TGCGCCAGCAGCTCGGACAGCACCAATCAGCCCCAGCATTCT.

Concerning this clonotype: One end of the junction is discordant with germline, which a read error may explain. V usage is TRBV11-2 and J usage is TRBJ1-4; D is ambiguous. The CDR3 totals 14 residues. The germline V gene encodes CDR1 SGHAT and CDR2 FQNNGV. The CDR3 loop is CVSSLEVGEEKLFF. The CDR3, as DNA: TGTGTCAGCAGCTTAGAGGTTGGAGAGGAAAAGCTGTTTTTT.

Details on this clonotype: A much larger clone lies a single base off, so this may be a read error. The chain employs TRBV10-3 and TRBJ2-3, with D tentatively TRBD1 or TRBD2 (5 bases each). In germline, CDR1 is ENHRY, CDR2 SYGVKD. V lost 4 bases, J lost 4 bases, and 15 bases lay in between. The CDR3 is 15 residues long. CDR3 region: CAISGERDRSDTQYF. The CDR3 nucleotides read TGTGCCATCAGTGGGGAAAGGGACCGCTCAGATACGCAGTATTTT.

The sample holds a few counts of this clonotype. The CDR3 bases are TGTGCCAGCAGCTTAGAGGCAGGGAGGAACGAGCAGTACTTC. Its translation is CASSLEAGRNEQYF. This chain connects TRBV7-9 to TRBJ2-7, with a tentative D call TRBD2 (6 bases). V shed 1 base and J shed 5 bases, with 12 bases lying between them. Looked up from germline, CDR1 is SEHNR and CDR2 is FQNEAQ (reference sequence). The CDR3 runs 14 residues.

Only a few counts were recorded for this clonotype. Since no conserved phenylalanine or tryptophan closes the CDR3, a read error is the likely cause. The V and J genes are TRBV4-2 and TRBJ2-2, with D perhaps TRBD1 (5 bases). This CDR3 region has 13 residues. Looked up from germline, CDR1 is LGHNA and CDR2 is YNFKEQ. CDR3 protein: CASIQGQGGELFS. DNA of the CDR3: TGTGCCAGCATCCAAGGACAAGGCGGGGAGCTGTTTTCT.

Note on this clonotype: Germline is not matched at one junction end, which may reflect a read error. This rearrangement joins TRBV11-2 to TRBJ2-1; 9 bases are a match to TRBD2. Per the germline V gene, CDR1 is SGHAT and CDR2 is FQNNGV. The CDR3 is 20 amino acids. CDR3 protein: CACSPKRGREGQISCNEQFF. DNA for the CDR3: TGTGCCTGCAGCCCCAAACGGGGGCGGGAGGGCCAAATTTCCTGCAATGAGCAGTTCTTC.

At least ten counts were recorded for this clonotype. This chain joins TRBV5-6 and TRBJ2-5; D call uncertain. Germline CDR1 is SGHDT and CDR2 is YYEEEE. V lost 3 bases and J lost 5, with 8 bases in between. The CDR3 contains 12 residues. CDR3 amino acids: CASSSPGETQYF. The CDR3 nucleotides read TGTGCCAGCAGCTCCCCTGGGGAGACCCAGTACTTC.

About this clonotype: Compared with germline, one end of the junction differs, possibly owing to a read error. The chain recombines TRBV11-2 with TRBJ1-1; a weak D match, TRBD1 (5 bases). The V gene's germline CDR1 is SGHAT and CDR2 FQNNGV. The CDR3 is 13 residues long. The CDR3 reads CASDLWQGTEGFF. The CDR3 DNA is TGTGCCAGCGACCTCTGGCAGGGAACTGAAGGTTTCTTT.

In its sample, this clonotype is medium-sized (0.01 to 0.1%). This chain uses TRBV29-1 with TRBJ2-3, with TRBD1 matching 9 bases. Losses at the gene ends were 4 bases for V and 5 bases for J; bases not matched to a gene: 7. Germline V gene sequence: CDR1 SQVTM, CDR2 ANQGSEA. This CDR3 is 14 amino acids long. The CDR3 reads CSVVAGTGLDTQYF. DNA for the CDR3: TGCAGCGTTGTGGCCGGGACAGGGCTAGATACGCAGTATTTT.

For this clonotype: This may come from a read error, since a much larger clone is one base off. The chain employs TRBV28 and TRBJ2-2, with 9 nucleotides matching TRBD2. The length of the CDR3 is 14 residues. Germline CDR1 MDHEN, CDR2 SYDVKM. In nucleotides, the CDR3 is TGTGCCGGCAGCCTAGCGGGAAACACCGGGGAGCTGTTTTTT. It yields the protein CAGSLAGNTGELFF.

As regards this clonotype: Possible read error: a much larger clone is one base away. The chain uses TRBV10-2 and TRBJ2-1; tentatively, D is TRBD1 (5 bases). V gave up 10 bases and J gave up 7 bases, with 14 bases separating them. The CDR3 consists of 12 residues. CDR1 WSHSY and CDR2 SAAADI come from the germline V gene. CDR3 amino acids: CATRNRRNEQFF. In DNA form, the CDR3 reads TGCGCCACCAGGAACAGGCGGAATGAGCAGTTCTTC.

The rearrangement links TRBV13 to TRBJ2-7; D not certain. V was trimmed by 6 bases and J by 3 bases, leaving 12 bases between them. The CDR3 sequence is 13 residues long. Germline lookup yields CDR1 PRHDT and CDR2 FYEKMQ (reference sequence). The CDR3 nucleotides read TGTGCCAGCAGATTACGGACGGGCTACGAGCAGTACTTC. Protein product: CASRLRTGYEQYF.

About this clonotype itself: Without the conserved terminal phenylalanine or tryptophan, this CDR3 likely stems from a read error. The rearrangement joins TRBV11-2 to TRBJ2-1, with 8 bases aligning to TRBD2. With 1 base clipped from V and 12 bases from J, the junction kept 11 bases outside the gene matches. This CDR3 has 15 amino acids. Per germline, CDR1 SGHAT and CDR2 FQNNGV. In DNA form, the CDR3 reads TGTGCCAGCAGCTTAGGAGCGGGAGTTCACAGTGGGCAGTTCCTC. Protein: CASSLGAGVHSGQFL.

Comments on this clonotype: The junction departs from germline at one end; a sequencing error may be responsible. This sequence joins TRBV4-1 and TRBJ2-1, with 8 bases identical to TRBD2. The CDR3 extends over 17 amino acids. Germline loops: CDR1 MGHRA, CDR2 YSYEKL. The CDR3 nucleotides are TGCGCCAGCAGCCCTCAACCTGGGACTAGAGGTTTCGATGAGCGGTTCTTC. It encodes CASSPQPGTRGFDERFF.

A word on this clonotype: A junction boundary mismatches the germline segment, possibly from a read error. The J gene is TRBJ2-1, the V gene TRBV6-1, with TRBD2 identical over 11 bases. Germline CDR1 MNHNS, CDR2 SASEGT. The CDR3 length is 15 residues. The CDR3 sequence: CASRKTSGKYDEEFF. CDR3 nucleotides: TGTGCCAGCAGGAAGACTAGCGGGAAGTACGATGAGGAGTTCTTC.

The chain carries TRBV29-1 and TRBJ1-2, with D unresolved. The CDR3 length is 11 residues. The germline CDR1 and CDR2 sequences are SQVTM and ANQGSEA. V lost 2 bases, J lost 5 bases, and 6 bases lay in between. The CDR3 DNA follows: TGCAGCGTTGAAAGAGGATATGGCTACACCTTC. Its translation: CSVERGYGYTF.